This T cell receptor beta chain was documented in a study of CD8 T cells in ankylosing spondylitis. TCRdb redid the calling of the 5' RACE reads with MiXCR, one entry per CDR3 protein. The data show about 800,000 distinct CDR3 sequences, with approximately 12% seen just once and around 0.51% held by the top ten. The study, taken as a whole, reports: Previous work reported some of these motif variants in the synovial fluid and blood of reactive arthritis. As reported, disease-linked clones showed significant enrichment in matched ankylosing spondylitis synovial fluid. A TCR beta motif made of 7 to 9 highly homologous variants seemed typical of ankylosing spondylitis blood.

This clonotype was seen ten or more times. The antigen is not known. The CDR3 totals 15 residues. Trimming shortened V by 2 bases and J by 1 base, and 9 bases separated the two germline ends. The V gene's germline CDR1 is SGHRS and CDR2 YFSETQ. The chain is built from TRBV5-1 and TRBJ2-2; D uncertain. The receptor was isolated from a male donor with ankylosing spondylitis. The sequenced material came from blood, either unsorted or a sorted T cell fraction (not recorded which). The CDR3 loop is CASSFRAGNTGELFF. Written as DNA, the CDR3 is TGCGCCAGCAGCTTTAGGGCAGGGAACACCGGGGAGCTGTTTTTT.